These T cell receptor beta chains were read from a single sample in a study of a mutant IDH1 vaccine in newly diagnosed glioma. These receptors are not linked to any known antigen. The data were produced by immunoSEQ multiplex PCR, yet TCRdb's version contains in-frame clones alone and is incomplete. The data contain 50,000 to 60,000 clones, about four fifths of them seen just once; the ten biggest clones take up around 6.2%. The sample here was PBMCs, taken from a glioma patient whose treatment included an IDH1 peptide vaccine. These receptors were obtained from a middle-aged man with glioma. CDR3s include the opening cysteine and the closing phenylalanine or tryptophan. A D gene is named only where the DNA matches it firmly. Only some rows state a clone size, as once, few, many or a class for expanded clones.

V	D	J	size	CDR3	DNA
TRBV2	-	TRBJ1-5	-	CASSVRGLGNQPQHF	TGTGCCAGCAGTGTTCGGGGGTTGGGCAATCAGCCCCAGCATTTT
TRBV4-2	-	TRBJ1-5	-	CASSQVPDQPQHF	TGTGCCAGCAGCCAAGTCCCAGATCAGCCCCAGCATTTT
TRBV6-5	-	TRBJ1-1	-	CASSYSRSSFEAFF	TGTGCCAGCAGTTACTCGAGATCGTCGTTTGAAGCTTTCTTT
TRBV19	TRBD2	TRBJ2-1	-	CASSRQRGGPDEQFF	TGTGCCAGTAGCCGCCAGCGGGGGGGCCCCGATGAGCAGTTCTTC
TRBV5-6	TRBD1	TRBJ1-4	-	CASSVTGSEEKLFF	TGTGCCAGCAGCGTGACAGGGTCGGAAGAAAAACTGTTTTTT
TRBV18	TRBD1	TRBJ2-7	-	CASSPPRGRNYEQYF	TGTGCCAGCTCACCACCCAGGGGGCGAAACTACGAGCAGTACTTC
TRBV5-4	-	TRBJ1-2	-	CASSLANGYTF	TGTGCCAGCAGCTTGGCTAATGGCTACACCTTC
TRBV5-4	TRBD2	TRBJ2-7	-	CASSLSGGADEQYF	TGTGCCAGCAGCTTAAGCGGGGGGGCCGACGAGCAGTACTTC
TRBV6-5	-	TRBJ2-3	-	CASGGGLPDTQYF	TGTGCCAGCGGAGGGGGTCTCCCAGATACGCAGTATTTT
TRBV5-1	TRBD2	TRBJ2-5	-	CASSLRLAGGPIQETQYF	TGCGCCAGCAGCTTGAGACTAGCGGGGGGACCGATCCAAGAGACCCAGTACTTC
TRBV5-8	TRBD1	TRBJ1-5	-	CASSLPQGVSDQPQHF	TGTGCCAGCAGCTTGCCGCAGGGGGTTTCGGATCAGCCCCAGCATTTT
TRBV4-1	-	TRBJ2-4	-	CASSQDLGRDSLGF	TGCGCCAGCAGCCAAGATCTCGGTCGGGACTCCCTCGGTTTC
TRBV27	-	TRBJ1-1	once	CASSLGGRTEAFF	TGTGCCAGCAGTTTAGGAGGGAGGACTGAAGCTTTCTTT
TRBV6-1	TRBD1	TRBJ1-6	-	CASRPGTGGNSPLHF	TGTGCCAGCCGACCAGGGACAGGGGGGAATTCACCCCTCCACTTT
TRBV30	-	TRBJ1-2	once	CACATVRSNYGYTF	TGTGCCTGTGCCACGGTACGATCTAACTATGGCTACACCTTC
TRBV7-9	-	TRBJ2-5	-	CASSYRRDSSPETQYF	TGTGCCAGCAGTTACCGACGGGACTCGTCTCCGGAGACCCAGTACTTC
TRBV27	TRBD2	TRBJ2-1	-	CASRPGRLAAYNEQFF	TGTGCCAGCAGACCTGGTCGACTAGCGGCGTACAATGAGCAGTTCTTC
TRBV5-1	TRBD1	TRBJ1-2	-	CASSLDGDRVYGYTF	TGCGCCAGCAGCTTGGACGGGGACAGAGTTTATGGCTACACCTTC
TRBV4-2	-	TRBJ2-4	-	CASSSGPLAPNLAKNIQYF	TGTGCCAGCAGCAGCGGGCCCCTAGCGCCTAATCTAGCCAAAAACATTCAGTACTTC
TRBV13	TRBD2	TRBJ2-5	-	CASSLVGLAGLQETQYF	TGTGCCAGCAGCTTAGTTGGCCTAGCGGGGCTCCAAGAGACCCAGTACTTC
TRBV2	TRBD1	TRBJ1-2	-	CASSTTQGVGYGYTF	TGTGCCAGCAGTACGACCCAGGGGGTAGGCTATGGCTACACCTTC
TRBV9	TRBD2	TRBJ2-3	-	CASSVAAGGGGAPDTQYF	TGTGCCAGCAGCGTAGCAGCTGGGGGCGGGGGGGCCCCAGATACGCAGTATTTT
TRBV5-6	-	TRBJ1-2	-	CASTSDSYGYTF	TGTGCCAGCACCTCGGACAGCTATGGCTACACCTTC
TRBV7-9	TRBD1	TRBJ1-2	-	CASSSRDSRADGYTF	TGTGCCAGCAGCAGCAGGGACAGCCGGGCTGATGGCTACACCTTC
TRBV27	-	TRBJ2-7	-	CASSPTVSYEQYF	TGTGCCAGCAGCCCGACAGTCTCCTACGAGCAGTACTTC
TRBV6-5	TRBD1	TRBJ1-1	once	CASRPPGTVTPEAFF	TGTGCCAGCAGGCCCCCCGGGACAGTCACCCCGGAAGCTTTCTTT
TRBV11-2	TRBD1	TRBJ2-7	few	CASSRDRERAYF	TGTGCCAGCAGCCGAGACAGGGAGAGAGCCTACTTC
TRBV6-5	-	TRBJ1-2	-	CASSYDSRASTYGYTF	TGTGCCAGCAGTTACGATTCACGGGCCTCAACCTATGGCTACACCTTC
TRBV6-1	-	TRBJ1-6	-	CASSNRADSPLHF	TGTGCCAGCAGTAACAGGGCGGATTCACCCCTCCACTTT
TRBV21-1	-	TRBJ1-2	-	CASSKEGGVNYGYTF	TGTGCCAGCAGCAAAGAAGGGGGGGTCAACTATGGCTACACCTTC
TRBV23-1	-	TRBJ1-5	few	CASSQNRANQPQHF	TGCGCCAGCAGTCAAAACAGGGCGAATCAGCCCCAGCATTTT
TRBV2	-	TRBJ1-3	-	CATSSDRRSGNTIYF	TGTGCCACCAGTTCCGACAGGAGGTCTGGAAACACCATATATTTT
TRBV27	TRBD2	TRBJ2-1	-	CASSLLGTSSVNEQFF	TGTGCCAGCAGTTTATTAGGGACTAGCTCTGTCAATGAGCAGTTCTTC
TRBV6-5	-	TRBJ1-5	-	CASSLRDSNQPQHF	TGTGCCAGCAGTCTCCGGGACAGCAATCAGCCCCAGCATTTT
TRBV2	-	TRBJ2-7	-	CASSGGAYEQYF	TGTGCCAGCAGTGGTGGGGCTTACGAGCAGTACTTC
TRBV7-2	-	TRBJ1-6	-	CASSLASRDSPLHF	TGTGCCAGCAGCTTAGCGTCGCGAGATTCACCCCTCCACTTT
TRBV5-1	-	TRBJ2-7	-	CASSLGQSASYEQYF	TGCGCCAGCAGCTTGGGACAGTCCGCCTCCTACGAGCAGTACTTC
TRBV6-6	-	TRBJ1-1	-	CASSYPGEVTEAFF	TGTGCCAGCAGTTACCCAGGGGAGGTCACTGAAGCTTTCTTT
TRBV13	-	TRBJ2-5	few	CASSLETEETQYF	TGTGCCAGCAGCTTAGAGACAGAAGAGACCCAGTACTTC